What follows are 8 T cell receptor beta chains derived from one specimen sequenced in a study of T cells in Graves' hyperthyroidism and ophthalmopathy. Amplified TCR beta CDR3 regions came from RNA transcripts. Researchers ran a first-round RT-PCR on the TCR CDR3 using the HTBI primer set. TCRdb processed the multiplex PCR reads anew with MiXCR; each CDR3 protein has one entry. The table lists around 570,000 distinct CDR3 sequences, nearly 20% of them singletons. Sequencing was performed on blood. These receptors all stem from a middle-aged man with Graves' ophthalmopathy.

Of note for this clonotype: Because it lacks the conserved phenylalanine or tryptophan at the end, this CDR3 is likely a read error. The CDR3 DNA follows: TGTGCCAGCAGCTACCAAGAGACCCAGTACCTC. Translated, it gives CASSYQETQYL. The chain joins TRBV12-3 or TRBV12-4 to TRBJ2-5; D is unresolved. The CDR3 consists of 11 residues. The V end was cut by 6 bases, the J end by 0 bases, with 2 bases between.

In this sample, this clonotype turned up a few times. V usage is TRBV9 and J usage is TRBJ2-2; TRBD1 might be the D (5 bases). CDR1 and CDR2 (germline): SGDLS, YYNGEE. Trimming shortened V by 0 bases and J by 0 bases, and 6 bases separated the two germline ends. The CDR3 consists of 15 residues. For the CDR3, the DNA is TGTGCCAGCAGCGTAGGGACAACGAACACCGGGGAGCTGTTTTTT. It translates to CASSVGTTNTGELFF.

This clonotype was detected a few times. Relative to the germline gene, one junction end is altered; a read error may explain this. The CDR3 loop reads CASSLAVGSGANVLTF. In nucleotides, the CDR3 is TGTGCCAGCAGCCTAGCGGTAGGGTCTGGGGCCAACGTCCTGACTTTC. The chain is built from TRBV7-9 and TRBJ2-6; TRBD2 matches at 7 bases. Germline loops: CDR1 SEHNR, CDR2 FQNEAQ (reference sequence). This CDR3 region has 16 residues.

The V call is TRBV20-1, the J call TRBJ2-3; 9 nucleotides line up with TRBD2. The CDR3 length is 15 residues. J was trimmed by 5 bases and V by 5 bases; bases with no gene match: 11. CDR1 is DFQATT, CDR2 SNEGSKA, per germline (reference sequence). The CDR3 protein is CSAPRTSVAGDTQYF. CDR3 coding DNA: TGCAGTGCTCCCCGGACTAGCGTCGCCGGAGATACGCAGTATTTT.

This chain joins TRBV5-1 and TRBJ2-3, with 7 bases fitting TRBD2. Germline V gene lookup returns CDR1 SGHRS and CDR2 YFSETQ. This CDR3 spans 15 amino acids. V gave up 4 bases and J gave up 0 bases; unmatched junction bases: 5. The CDR3 loop reads CASSIGRGSTDTQYF. The CDR3 nucleotides are TGCGCCAGCAGCATAGGGCGGGGGAGCACAGATACGCAGTATTTT.

V and J are TRBV7-9 and TRBJ2-1; maybe TRBD2 (6 bases). This CDR3 is 17 amino acids long. The V end lost 3 bases, the J end lost 6 bases, and 21 bases lay between the germline ends. CDR1 and CDR2 (germline): SEHNR, FQNEAQ (reference sequence). CDR3 residues: CASSFMGGRSISNEQFF. The CDR3 nucleotides read TGTGCCAGCAGCTTTATGGGGGGTCGGAGCATTTCCAATGAGCAGTTCTTC.

This chain connects TRBV2 to TRBJ2-5; 10 bases are shared with TRBD1. The V segment lost 8 bases and the J segment 6 bases; nucleotides outside the gene matches: 3. Germline lookup yields CDR1 SNHLY and CDR2 FYNNEI. The length of the CDR3 is 12 residues. This chain's CDR3 is CASRDRGKTQYF. CDR3 coding DNA: TGTGCCAGCCGGGACAGGGGAAAGACCCAGTACTTC. The full variable domain, rest sourced from reference TRBV2 and TRBJ2-5, is EPEVTQTPSHQVTQMGQEVILRCVPISNHLYFYWYRQILGQKVEFLVSFYNNEISEKSEIFDDQFSVERPDGSNFTLKIRSTKLEDSAMYFCASRDRGKTQYFGPGTRLLVL.

The chain recombines TRBV20-1 with TRBJ2-7; D is possibly TRBD2 (5 bases). The CDR3 spans 11 residues. Germline-derived CDR1 and CDR2 are DFQATT and SNEGSKA (reference sequence). The V gene lost 8 bases and the J gene lost 7 bases, with 15 bases spanning the gap. As DNA, the CDR3 is TGCAGTCTCGGACTTGTGGGGGAGCAGTACTTC. Residues: CSLGLVGEQYF.